Below are 17 T cell receptor beta chains sequenced from a single sample in a study of T cells in Graves' hyperthyroidism and ophthalmopathy. Researchers took RNA transcripts and amplified the TCR beta CDR3 regions from them. First-round RT-PCR with HTBI primers amplified the TCR CDR3 region. TCRdb redid the calling of the multiplex PCR reads with MiXCR, one entry per CDR3 protein. This table holds around 350,000 distinct CDR3 sequences, about 14% found once. The sample consisted of blood. The receptors shown here come from a woman aged 25 to 39 with Graves' ophthalmopathy.

Many counts were recorded for this clonotype. The gene calls are TRBV5-8 and TRBJ2-7, with TRBD2 matching 16 bases. V dropped 3 bases and J dropped 4; count of bases not matched to a gene: 7. Germline values: CDR1 SGHTS, CDR2 YDEGEE. CDR3 size: 17 residues. CDR3 region: CASSWGLAGGSQYEQYF. CDR3 in DNA: TGTGCCAGCAGCTGGGGACTAGCGGGGGGGAGTCAGTACGAGCAGTACTTC.

This clonotype has ten or more counts. The chain employs TRBV2 and TRBJ2-3; D not resolved. Per germline, CDR1 SNHLY and CDR2 FYNNEI. The CDR3 runs to 14 residues. With 4 bases removed from V and 0 bases from J, the gap between germline ends came to 8 bases. CDR3 in amino acids: CASSGRDSTDTQYF. CDR3 sequence (DNA): TGTGCCAGCAGTGGTCGAGACAGCACAGATACGCAGTATTTT.

This clonotype has a count of ten or more. Germline and junction disagree at one end, which may indicate a read error. This chain links TRBV5-1 with TRBJ1-5; D is perhaps TRBD1 (5 bases). Germline values: CDR1 SGHRS, CDR2 YFSETQ. There are 15 residues in the CDR3. CDR3 in DNA: TGCGCCAGCAGATTGGTGGGGGGATCAGGGCAGCCCCAGCATTTT. Encoded protein: CASRLVGGSGQPQHF.

This clonotype was seen more than once but under ten times. This chain links TRBV5-6 with TRBJ1-6, with 8 bases fitting TRBD1. The germline CDR1 and CDR2 sequences are SGHDT and YYEEEE. The CDR3 consists of 15 residues. J lost 7 bases, V lost 0 bases, and 3 bases had no gene match. This chain's CDR3 is CASSLAGTGNSPLHF. The CDR3 DNA reads as TGTGCCAGCAGCTTGGCCGGGACAGGCAATTCACCCCTCCACTTT.

Comment on this clonotype: This may arise from a read error, as a much more abundant clone is one base away. Because the CDR3 is missing its conserved closing phenylalanine or tryptophan, this is likely a read error. The chain recombines TRBV5-1 with TRBJ1-1; no clear D. The germline CDR1 and CDR2 sequences are SGHRS and YFSETQ. This CDR3 spans 14 amino acids. Trimming took 2 bases from V and 1 from J, leaving 9 bases between them. The CDR3 reads CASSLEEANTEAFL. CDR3 coding DNA: TGCGCCAGCAGCTTAGAAGAGGCGAACACTGAAGCTTTCCTT.

As for this clonotype: A read error may explain this, as a much larger clone is one base away. Because it lacks the conserved phenylalanine or tryptophan at the end, this CDR3 is likely a read error. The V gene is TRBV28, the J gene TRBJ2-5; a weak D match, TRBD1 (5 bases). The CDR3 totals 13 residues. CDR1 is MDHEN, CDR2 SYDVKM, per germline. V was shortened by 8 bases and J by 3 bases, with 13 bases between the two germline ends. This chain's CDR3 is CASQQPGKETQYL. DNA for the CDR3: TGTGCCAGCCAGCAGCCAGGGAAAGAGACCCAGTACCTC.

In this sample, this clonotype turned up many times. The V and J genes are TRBV28 and TRBJ1-3; possibly TRBD1 for D (5 bases). Germline V gives CDR1 MDHEN, CDR2 SYDVKM. CDR3 length: 17 amino acids. The V gene lost 1 base and the J gene lost 0 bases, with 13 bases spanning the gap. The CDR3 sequence is CASSLYYRQNSGNTIYF. CDR3 nucleotides: TGTGCCAGCAGTTTATATTACCGACAGAACTCTGGAAACACCATATATTTT.

This clonotype was detected many times. V gene TRBV18 combines with J gene TRBJ2-3, with D tentatively TRBD2 (6 bases). V was trimmed by 2 bases and J by 2 bases, leaving 8 bases between them. Germline loops: CDR1 KGHSH, CDR2 LQKENI. The CDR3 has 14 amino acids. CDR3 bases: TGTGCCAGCTCACCAGGACTACACACAGATACGCAGTATTTT. Translation: CASSPGLHTDTQYF.

This clonotype was seen a few times. This chain links TRBV20-1 with TRBJ2-5, with 9 bases identical to TRBD1. J lost 3 bases, V lost 5 bases, and 10 bases had no gene match. The CDR3 consists of 15 residues. CDR1 is DFQATT and CDR2 is SNEGSKA in the germline V gene (reference sequence). Here the CDR3 DNA reads TGCAGTGCTCCCAATTCCCGGGACAGGGAAGAGACCCAGTACTTC. This sequence encodes CSAPNSRDREETQYF.

At least ten counts were recorded for this clonotype. The chain is built from TRBV5-6 and TRBJ2-7; either TRBD1 or TRBD2 may supply D (6 bases each). Germline lookup yields CDR1 SGHDT and CDR2 YYEEEE. The CDR3 runs 14 residues. V shed 1 base and J shed 5 bases, with 13 bases lying between them. The CDR3 sequence is CASSLNGGLNEQYF. DNA of the CDR3: TGTGCCAGCAGCTTGAATGGGGGGCTGAACGAGCAGTACTTC.

This chain links TRBV4-1 with TRBJ1-1; D unclear. Trimming cost V 3 bases and J 5 bases, with 13 bases left between them. The CDR3 totals 14 residues. Germline V gives CDR1 MGHRA, CDR2 YSYEKL. CDR3 nucleotides: TGCGCCAGCAGCCATTCCCCAGGAGAGACTGAAGCTTTCTTT. Residues: CASSHSPGETEAFF.

At least ten counts were recorded for this clonotype. This rearrangement joins TRBV7-6 to TRBJ2-7; 11 positions match TRBD1. Germline V gene sequence: CDR1 SGHVS, CDR2 FNYEAQ. V lost 0 bases and J lost 4; bases outside the gene matches: 14. The CDR3 runs to 19 residues. The CDR3 region has the DNA TGTGCCAGCAGCTTAGCGGCGGGACAGGGGGTGTCACTCCGGTACGAGCAGTACTTC. It is translated as CASSLAAGQGVSLRYEQYF.

Ten or more counts support this clonotype. The chain joins TRBV19 to TRBJ1-1; D not certain. Trimming cost V 4 bases and J 0 bases, with 15 bases left between them. The CDR3 is made up of 16 amino acids. Per germline, CDR1 LNHDA and CDR2 SQIVND (reference sequence). CDR3 DNA sequence: TGTGCCAGTAGTAATACGGACCGAGCGATGAACACTGAAGCTTTCTTT. Protein sequence: CASSNTDRAMNTEAFF.

This clonotype was picked up many times. The genes are TRBV30 and TRBJ1-2; D is undetermined. Germline loops: CDR1 GTSNPN, CDR2 SVGIG (reference sequence). The V end was cut by 1 base, the J end by 1 base, with 7 bases between. The CDR3 runs 13 residues. Here the CDR3 reads CAWSAPFNYGYTF. The CDR3 DNA sequence: TGTGCCTGGAGTGCACCCTTTAACTATGGCTACACCTTC.

The table lists this clonotype with many counts. J is TRBJ1-5 and V is TRBV20-1; 8 positions match TRBD1. CDR3 length: 15 amino acids. V gave up 0 bases and J gave up 6 bases; unmatched junction bases: 7. Per germline, CDR1 DFQATT and CDR2 SNEGSKA (reference sequence). CDR3 nucleotides: TGCAGTGCTAGAGATCCGACTGACAGGGGTCAGCCCCAGCATTTT. Translation gives CSARDPTDRGQPQHF.

This clonotype was seen repeatedly, ten times or more. The chain couples TRBV9 to TRBJ2-7, with a weak D call TRBD2 (6 bases). Germline V gene data show CDR1 as SGDLS and CDR2 as YYNGEE. V was trimmed by 0 bases and J by 6 bases, leaving 16 bases between them. This CDR3 is built from 15 residues. CDR3 loop: CASSVEAGTLGEQYF. The CDR3, as DNA: TGTGCCAGCAGCGTAGAAGCGGGCACACTGGGCGAGCAGTACTTC.

The chain uses TRBV20-1 and TRBJ1-4, with D perhaps matching TRBD1 (5 bases). Germline CDR1 reads DFQATT; CDR2 reads SNEGSKA (reference sequence). The CDR3 totals 16 residues. V was trimmed by 2 bases and J by 5 bases, leaving 18 bases between them. CDR3 residues: CSARSGGGGVNEKLFF. DNA for the CDR3: TGCAGTGCTAGATCCGGGGGGGGGGGGGTGAATGAAAAACTGTTTTTT.